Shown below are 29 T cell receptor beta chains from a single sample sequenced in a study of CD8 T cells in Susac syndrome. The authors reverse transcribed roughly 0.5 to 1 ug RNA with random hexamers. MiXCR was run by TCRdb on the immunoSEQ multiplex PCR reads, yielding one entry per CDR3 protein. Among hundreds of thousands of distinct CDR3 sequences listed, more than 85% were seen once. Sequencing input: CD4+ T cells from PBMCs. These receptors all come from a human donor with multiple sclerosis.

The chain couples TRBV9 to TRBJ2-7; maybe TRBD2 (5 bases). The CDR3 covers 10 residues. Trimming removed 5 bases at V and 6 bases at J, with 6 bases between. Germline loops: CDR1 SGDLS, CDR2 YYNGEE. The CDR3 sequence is CASRRAEQYV. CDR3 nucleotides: TGTGCCAGCAGGCGGGCCGAGCAGTACGTC.

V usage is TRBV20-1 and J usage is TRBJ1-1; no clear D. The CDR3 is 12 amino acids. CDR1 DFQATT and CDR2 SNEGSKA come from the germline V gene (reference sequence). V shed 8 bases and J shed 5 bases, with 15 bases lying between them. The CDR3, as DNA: TGCAGTCCTCTCCTAGATGGGACTGAAGCTTTCTTT. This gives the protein CSPLLDGTEAFF.

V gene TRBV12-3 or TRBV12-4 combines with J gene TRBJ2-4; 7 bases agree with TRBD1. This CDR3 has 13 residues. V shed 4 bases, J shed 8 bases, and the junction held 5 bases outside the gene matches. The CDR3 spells CASSYRQGDIQYF. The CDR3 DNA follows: TGTGCCAGCAGTTACCGACAGGGAGACATTCAGTACTTC.

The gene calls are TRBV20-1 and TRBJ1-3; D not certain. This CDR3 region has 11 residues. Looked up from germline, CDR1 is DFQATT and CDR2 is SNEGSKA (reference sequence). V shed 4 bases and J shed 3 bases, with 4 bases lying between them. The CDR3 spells CSAIGGNTIYF. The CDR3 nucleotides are TGCAGTGCTATTGGTGGAAACACCATATATTTT.

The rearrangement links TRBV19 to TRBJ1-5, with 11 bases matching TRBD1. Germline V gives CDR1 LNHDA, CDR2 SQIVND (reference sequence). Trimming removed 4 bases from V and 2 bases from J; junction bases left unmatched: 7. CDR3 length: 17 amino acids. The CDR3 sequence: CASSTRTGGQGNQPQHF. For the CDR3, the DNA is TGTGCCAGTAGTACCCGGACAGGGGGCCAGGGCAATCAGCCCCAGCATTTT.

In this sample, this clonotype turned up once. CDR3 DNA sequence: TGCAGTGCTAGAGAACTCAGGACATCCTCTGGGGCCAACGTCCTGACTTTC. Protein sequence: CSARELRTSSGANVLTF. The rearrangement joins TRBV20-1 to TRBJ2-6, with a possible D match to TRBD1 (5 bases). The CDR3 sequence is 17 residues long. Deletions cut 0 bases from V and 0 bases from J, with 12 bases between. The germline gives CDR1 DFQATT, CDR2 SNEGSKA (reference sequence).

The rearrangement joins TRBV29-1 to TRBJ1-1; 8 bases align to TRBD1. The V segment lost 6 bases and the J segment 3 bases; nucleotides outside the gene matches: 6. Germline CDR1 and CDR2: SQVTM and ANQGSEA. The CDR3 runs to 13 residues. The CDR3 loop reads CSVDPTGDTEAFF. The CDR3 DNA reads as TGCAGCGTGGATCCGACAGGGGACACTGAAGCTTTCTTT. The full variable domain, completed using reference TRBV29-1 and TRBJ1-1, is SAVISQKPSRDICQRGTSLTIQCQVDSQVTMMFWYRQQPGQSLTLIATANQGSEATYESGFVIDKFPISRPNLTFSTLTVSNMSPEDSSIYLCSVDPTGDTEAFFGQGTRLTVV.

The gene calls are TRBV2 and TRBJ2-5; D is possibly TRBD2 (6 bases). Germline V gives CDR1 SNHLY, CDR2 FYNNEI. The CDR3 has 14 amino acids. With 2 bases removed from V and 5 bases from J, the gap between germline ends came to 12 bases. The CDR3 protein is CASSERAGRETQYF. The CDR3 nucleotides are TGTGCCAGCAGTGAAAGGGCAGGGAGGGAGACCCAGTACTTC. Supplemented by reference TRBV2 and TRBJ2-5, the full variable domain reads EPEVTQTPSHQVTQMGQEVILRCVPISNHLYFYWYRQILGQKVEFLVSFYNNEISEKSEIFDDQFSVERPDGSNFTLKIRSTKLEDSAMYFCASSERAGRETQYFGPGTRLLVL.

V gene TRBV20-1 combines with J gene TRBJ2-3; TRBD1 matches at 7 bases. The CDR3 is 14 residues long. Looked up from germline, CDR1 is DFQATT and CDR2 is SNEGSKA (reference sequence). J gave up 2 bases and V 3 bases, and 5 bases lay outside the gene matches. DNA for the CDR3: TGCAGTGCTAGCCGGGACAGCTACACAGATACGCAGTATTTT. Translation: CSASRDSYTDTQYF.

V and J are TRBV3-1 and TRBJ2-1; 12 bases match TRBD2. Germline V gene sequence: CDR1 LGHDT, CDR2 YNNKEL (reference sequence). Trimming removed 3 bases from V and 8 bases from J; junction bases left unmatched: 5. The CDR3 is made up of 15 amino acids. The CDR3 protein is CASSQMTSGGDEQFF. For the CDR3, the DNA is TGTGCCAGCAGCCAGATGACTAGCGGGGGTGATGAGCAGTTCTTC.

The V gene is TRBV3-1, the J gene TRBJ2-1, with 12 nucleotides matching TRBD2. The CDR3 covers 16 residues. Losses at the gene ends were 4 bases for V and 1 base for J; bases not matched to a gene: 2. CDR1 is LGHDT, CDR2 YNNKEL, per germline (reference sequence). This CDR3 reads CASSRLAGDSYNEQFF. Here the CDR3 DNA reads TGTGCCAGCAGCCGACTAGCGGGGGATTCCTACAATGAGCAGTTCTTC.

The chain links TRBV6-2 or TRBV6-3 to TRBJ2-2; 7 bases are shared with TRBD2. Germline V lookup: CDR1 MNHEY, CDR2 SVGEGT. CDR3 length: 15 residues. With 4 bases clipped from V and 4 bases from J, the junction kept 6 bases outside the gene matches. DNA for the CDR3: TGTGCCAGCAGTTCGCAGGGAGGGCTCACCGGGGAGCTGTTTTTT. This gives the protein CASSSQGGLTGELFF.

CDR3 in DNA: TGTGCCTGGAGTGTACCACCCGAGAAAGACCCGTTCTATGGCTACACCTTC. Its translation: CAWSVPPEKDPFYGYTF. The rearrangement links TRBV30 to TRBJ1-2; D ambiguous. Germline CDR1 and CDR2: GTSNPN and SVGIG (reference sequence). V was shortened by 0 bases and J by 4 bases, with 21 bases between the two germline ends. This CDR3 is built from 17 residues.

As DNA, the CDR3 is TGCAGCGCCCTGCCCCGGGACGGTGGCAATCAGCCCCAGCATTTT. The encoded protein is CSALPRDGGNQPQHF. V gene TRBV29-1 combines with J gene TRBJ1-5; D is possibly TRBD1 (5 bases). The germline V and J ends were trimmed by 7 bases and 2 bases, with 18 bases remaining between them. CDR3 length: 15 amino acids. The germline V gene has CDR1 SQVTM and CDR2 ANQGSEA.

CDR3 residues: CSVNSGNTIYF. The CDR3 DNA reads as TGCAGCGTGAACTCTGGAAACACCATATATTTT. The rearrangement links TRBV29-1 to TRBJ1-3; D unresolved. CDR1 and CDR2 from the germline V gene are SQVTM and ANQGSEA. Deletions cut 6 bases from V and 0 bases from J, with 3 bases between. The CDR3 extends over 11 amino acids.

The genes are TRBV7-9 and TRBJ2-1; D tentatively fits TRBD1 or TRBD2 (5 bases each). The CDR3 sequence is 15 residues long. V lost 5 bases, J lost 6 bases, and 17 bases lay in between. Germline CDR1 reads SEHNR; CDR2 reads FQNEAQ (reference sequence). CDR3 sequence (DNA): TGTGCCAGCAGCCCGGGACGTACCCCCAGCAATGAGCAGTTCTTC. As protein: CASSPGRTPSNEQFF.

This chain's CDR3 is CASSPPTGFTDTQYF. The CDR3 DNA sequence: TGTGCCAGCAGCCCACCGACAGGCTTCACAGATACGCAGTATTTT. This chain links TRBV25-1 with TRBJ2-3; TRBD1 is a possible D gene (6 bases). In germline, CDR1 is MGHDK, CDR2 SYGVNS. The V end was cut by 6 bases, the J end by 2 bases, with 15 bases between. CDR3 length: 15 residues.

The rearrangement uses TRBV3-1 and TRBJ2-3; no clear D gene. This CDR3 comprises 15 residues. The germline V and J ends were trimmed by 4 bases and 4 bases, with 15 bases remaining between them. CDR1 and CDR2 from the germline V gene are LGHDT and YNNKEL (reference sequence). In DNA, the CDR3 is TGTGCCAGCAGCCGCCTTCACGGAGCCCCAGATACGCAGTATTTT. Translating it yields CASSRLHGAPDTQYF.

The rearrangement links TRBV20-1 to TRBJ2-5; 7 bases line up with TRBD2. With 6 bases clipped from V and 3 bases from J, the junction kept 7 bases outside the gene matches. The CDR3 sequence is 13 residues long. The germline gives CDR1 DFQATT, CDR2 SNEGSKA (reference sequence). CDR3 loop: CSAAGLREETQYF. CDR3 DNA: TGCAGTGCGGCGGGACTACGAGAAGAGACCCAGTACTTC.

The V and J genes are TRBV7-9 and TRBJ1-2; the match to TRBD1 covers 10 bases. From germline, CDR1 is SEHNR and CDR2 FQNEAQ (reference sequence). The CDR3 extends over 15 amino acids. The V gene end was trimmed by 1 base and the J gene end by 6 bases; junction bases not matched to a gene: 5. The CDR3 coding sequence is TGTGCCAGCAGCTTAGGACAGGGGGCCTCGGATGGCTACACCTTC. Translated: CASSLGQGASDGYTF.

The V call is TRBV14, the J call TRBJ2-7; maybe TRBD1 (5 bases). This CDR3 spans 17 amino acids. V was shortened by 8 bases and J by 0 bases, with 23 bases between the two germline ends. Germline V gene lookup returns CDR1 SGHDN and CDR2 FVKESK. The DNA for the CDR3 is TGTGCCAGCGACAACAGGCCAAGGACAACCGACTCCTACGAGCAGTACTTC. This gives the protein CASDNRPRTTDSYEQYF.

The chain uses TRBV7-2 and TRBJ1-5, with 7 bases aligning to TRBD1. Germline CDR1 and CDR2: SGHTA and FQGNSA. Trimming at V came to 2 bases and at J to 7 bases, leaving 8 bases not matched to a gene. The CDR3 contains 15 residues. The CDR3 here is CASSLLGRGGQPQHF. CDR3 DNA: TGTGCCAGCAGCTTACTGGGCAGGGGGGGACAGCCCCAGCATTTT.

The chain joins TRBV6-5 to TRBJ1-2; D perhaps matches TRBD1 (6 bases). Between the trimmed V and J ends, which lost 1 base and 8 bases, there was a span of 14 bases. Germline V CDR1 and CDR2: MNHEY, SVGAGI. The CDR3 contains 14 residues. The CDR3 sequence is CASSYLTGLGGYTF. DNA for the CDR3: TGTGCCAGCAGTTACTTGACAGGCCTCGGAGGCTACACCTTC.

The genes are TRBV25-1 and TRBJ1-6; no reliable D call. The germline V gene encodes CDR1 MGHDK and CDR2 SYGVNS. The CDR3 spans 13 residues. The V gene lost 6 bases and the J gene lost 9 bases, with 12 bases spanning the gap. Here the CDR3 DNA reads TGTGCCAGCAGGGGGTCCGGAATTTCACCCCTCCACTTT. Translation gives CASRGSGISPLHF.

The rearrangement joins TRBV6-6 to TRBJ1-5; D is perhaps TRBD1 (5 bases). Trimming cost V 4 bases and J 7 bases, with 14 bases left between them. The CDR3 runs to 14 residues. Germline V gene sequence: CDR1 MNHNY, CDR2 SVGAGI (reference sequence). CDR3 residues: CASSLEGPPQPQHF. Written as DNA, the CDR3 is TGTGCCAGCAGTTTAGAGGGACCCCCCCAGCCCCAGCATTTT.

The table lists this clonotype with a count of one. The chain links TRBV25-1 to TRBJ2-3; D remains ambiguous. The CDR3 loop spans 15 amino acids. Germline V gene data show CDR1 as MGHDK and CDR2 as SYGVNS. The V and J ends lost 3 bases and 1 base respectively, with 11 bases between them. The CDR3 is CASSDNGLGTDTQYF. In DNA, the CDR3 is TGTGCCAGCAGTGATAACGGGCTAGGCACAGATACGCAGTATTTT.

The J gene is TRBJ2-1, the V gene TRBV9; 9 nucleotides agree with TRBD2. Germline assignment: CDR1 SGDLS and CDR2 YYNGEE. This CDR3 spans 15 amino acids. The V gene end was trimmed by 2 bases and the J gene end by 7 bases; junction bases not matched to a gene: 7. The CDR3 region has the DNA TGTGCCAGCAGCGTTAACCCGACTAGCGGTAATGAGCAGTTCTTC. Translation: CASSVNPTSGNEQFF.

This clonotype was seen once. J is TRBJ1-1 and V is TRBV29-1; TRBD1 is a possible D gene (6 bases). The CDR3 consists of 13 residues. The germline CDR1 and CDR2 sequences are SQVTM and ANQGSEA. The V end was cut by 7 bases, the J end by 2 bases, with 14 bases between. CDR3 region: CSGSGQINTEAFF. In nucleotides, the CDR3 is TGCAGCGGATCTGGACAGATAAACACTGAAGCTTTCTTT.

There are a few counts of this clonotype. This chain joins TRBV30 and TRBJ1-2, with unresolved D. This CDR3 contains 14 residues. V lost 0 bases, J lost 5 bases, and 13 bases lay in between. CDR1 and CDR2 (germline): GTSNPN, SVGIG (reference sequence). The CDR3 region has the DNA TGTGCCTGGAGTGTAGGGCCTGTGGGGTATGGCTACACCTTC. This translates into CAWSVGPVGYGYTF.